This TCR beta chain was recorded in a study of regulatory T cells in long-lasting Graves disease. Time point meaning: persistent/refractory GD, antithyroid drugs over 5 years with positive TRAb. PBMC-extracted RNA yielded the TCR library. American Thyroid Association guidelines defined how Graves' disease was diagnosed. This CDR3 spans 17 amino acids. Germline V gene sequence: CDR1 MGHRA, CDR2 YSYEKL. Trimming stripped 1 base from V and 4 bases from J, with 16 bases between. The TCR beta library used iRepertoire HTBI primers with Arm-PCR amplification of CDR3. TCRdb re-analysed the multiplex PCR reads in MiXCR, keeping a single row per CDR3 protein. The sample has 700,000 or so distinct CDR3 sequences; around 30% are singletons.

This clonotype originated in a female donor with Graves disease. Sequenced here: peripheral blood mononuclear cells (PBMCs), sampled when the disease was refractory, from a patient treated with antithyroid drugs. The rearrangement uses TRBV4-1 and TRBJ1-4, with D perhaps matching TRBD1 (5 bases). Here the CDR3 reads CASSQGLQVQNNEKLFF. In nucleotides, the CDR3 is TGCGCCAGCAGCCAAGGCTTACAGGTCCAAAATAATGAAAAACTGTTTTTT.